This T cell receptor (beta chain) was recovered during a study of CD8 T cells in Susac syndrome. Germline loops: CDR1 KGHSH, CDR2 LQKENI. The CDR3 spans 12 residues. The junction had 4 bases not matched to a gene; V was cut back by 6 bases and J by 6 bases. The RNA, roughly 0.5 to 1 ug, was put through reverse transcription using random hexamers. An immunoSEQ multiplex PCR generated amplified TCR beta CDR3 products spanning 54 Vbeta and 13 Jbeta. One entry per CDR3 protein, called by TCRdb with MiXCR from the immunoSEQ multiplex PCR reads. The sample shows some 120,000 distinct CDR3 sequences, about 96% of them seen only once. CD8+ and CD4+ T cells circulating in blood were sequenced for TCR beta.

V is TRBV18 and J is TRBJ1-2, with 7 nucleotides matching TRBD1. The sample taken for sequencing was CD4+ T cells from PBMCs. The receptor's source is a human donor in good health. The CDR3 is CASSDRDDGYTF. CDR3 DNA: TGTGCCAGCTCTGACAGGGACGATGGCTACACCTTC.